The 8 T cell receptor beta chains below come from one sample, sequenced in a study of blood T cell repertoires in COVID-19. Data came from immunoSEQ multiplex PCR; TCRdb stores just in-frame clones and leaves some out. Of about 250,000 clones detected, roughly 83% appear once; the ten largest clones hold 8.9%. Input material: peripheral blood. These receptor sequences come from a man older than 75 with acute or convalescent COVID-19.

This chain connects TRBV2 to TRBJ1-6, with D perhaps TRBD1 (5 bases). Trimming stripped 1 base from V and 7 bases from J, with 8 bases between. CDR1 and CDR2 from the germline V gene are SNHLY and FYNNEI. CDR3 size: 14 residues. CDR3 coding DNA: TGTGCCAGCAGTGAAGGGACAACAAATTCACCCCTCCACTTT. This sequence encodes CASSEGTTNSPLHF.

The V call is TRBV6-5, the J call TRBJ2-7; a possible D gene is TRBD1 (6 bases). This CDR3 is 15 amino acids long. V lost 2 bases, J lost 7 bases, and 18 bases lay in between. CDR1 MNHEY and CDR2 SVGAGI come from the germline V gene. As DNA, the CDR3 is TGTGCCAGCAGTTACGAGGCAGGGGTAATGAGGGAGCAGTACTTC. Its translation: CASSYEAGVMREQYF.

The chain uses TRBV5-5 and TRBJ2-1, with a weak D call TRBD2 (5 bases). CDR1 is SGHKS, CDR2 YYEKEE, per germline (reference sequence). This CDR3 has 16 amino acids. V was shortened by 0 bases and J by 2 bases, with 12 bases between the two germline ends. Here the CDR3 DNA reads TGTGCCAGCAGCTTGGACTACGGGGTTACCTACAATGAGCAGTTCTTC. Its translation is CASSLDYGVTYNEQFF. Using reference TRBV5-5 and TRBJ2-1 for the parts outside the CDR3, the full variable domain is DAGVTQSPTHLIKTRGQQVTLRCSPISGHKSVSWYQQVLGQGPQFIFQYYEKEERGRGNFPDRFSARQFPNYSSELNVNALLLGDSALYLCASSLDYGVTYNEQFFGPGTRLTVL.

The chain has TRBV12-3 or TRBV12-4 and TRBJ1-2; 8 bases align to TRBD1. V gave up 5 bases and J gave up 6 bases; unmatched junction bases: 2. The CDR3 contains 12 residues. CDR3 coding DNA: TGTGCCAGCAGTCGACAGGGGAATGGCTACACCTTC. The encoded protein is CASSRQGNGYTF.

This sequence joins TRBV11-2 and TRBJ2-1; 8 bases are shared with TRBD2. J was trimmed by 10 bases and V by 1 base; bases with no gene match: 12. The CDR3 covers 16 residues. Looked up from germline, CDR1 is SGHAT and CDR2 is FQNNGV. The CDR3 sequence: CASSLAAGGLTIEQFF. CDR3 DNA: TGTGCCAGCAGCTTAGCTGCGGGGGGCCTCACCATCGAGCAGTTCTTC.

The chain couples TRBV5-4 to TRBJ2-7, with D tentatively TRBD2 (7 bases). V was clipped by 0 bases and J by 7 bases, with 14 bases between them. The CDR3 has 14 residues. Germline V gene data show CDR1 as SGHNT and CDR2 as YYREEE (reference sequence). The CDR3 protein is CASSLAAGAGEQYF. The DNA for the CDR3 is TGTGCCAGCAGCTTGGCCGCGGGGGCTGGGGAGCAGTACTTC.

The gene calls are TRBV7-2 and TRBJ1-3; D ambiguous. CDR1 SGHTA and CDR2 FQGNSA come from the germline V gene. V was clipped by 2 bases and J by 1 base, with 9 bases between them. This CDR3 is 15 amino acids long. The CDR3 coding sequence is TGTGCCAGCAGCTTACAGGCCTCATCTGGAAACACCATATATTTT. Translated: CASSLQASSGNTIYF.

The gene calls are TRBV28 and TRBJ2-3; D unclear. Germline CDR1 is MDHEN and CDR2 is SYDVKM. The ends were cut back, 1 base at V and 0 bases at J, with 11 bases in the middle. The CDR3 spans 16 residues. The CDR3 here is CASSLFYSSSTDTQYF. Written as DNA, the CDR3 is TGTGCCAGCAGTTTATTCTACAGTTCTAGCACAGATACGCAGTATTTT.